The clone carrying this T cell receptor beta chain was detected ten times or more. Its cognate antigen is unknown. MiXCR was run by TCRdb on the 5' RACE reads, yielding one entry per CDR3 protein. The table records 25,000 to 30,000 distinct CDR3 sequences, about 4.7% of them present only once. These data originate in a study of T cells after yellow fever vaccination. V lost 0 bases, J lost 5 bases, and 15 bases lay in between. The germline CDR1 and CDR2 sequences are LGHNA and YNFKEQ. The CDR3 has 16 residues. Findings of the study overall: Weaker in magnitude, the secondary response showed a faster peak on day 5 versus 15. Bulk-population clonotypes that are abundant could appear as contaminants in FACS-sorted repertoires. The booster response re-showed most primary clones: 96% CD4, approximately 90% CD8. CD4 and CD8 compartments shared a small share of clonotypes.

The rearrangement links TRBV4-2 to TRBJ2-3, with D unresolved. The specimen comprised CD8+ T cells sorted from PBMCs, sampled 10 days after the yellow fever booster vaccination. This sequence was found in a man younger than 40 who received the YFV17D yellow fever vaccine. The CDR3 DNA reads as TGTGCCAGCAGCCAAGAATCGGGTCTAGGCCAAGATACGCAGTATTTT. This codes for CASSQESGLGQDTQYF.